A selection of T cell receptor beta chains follows, all from one sample in a study of early T cells in non-severe SARS-CoV-2 infection. MiXCR was run by TCRdb on the 5' RACE reads, yielding one entry per CDR3 protein. This table has tens of thousands of distinct CDR3 sequences, about 7% appearing once. The sample comprised whole blood. The receptors derive from an adult who was a healthcare worker with PCR-confirmed SARS-CoV-2 infection or an uninfected control (not recorded which). CDR3s include the opening cysteine and the closing phenylalanine or tryptophan. Fields, in order: J gene, D gene, V gene, clone size, CDR3 DNA, CDR3 protein. A D gene is named only where the DNA matches it firmly. Some rows mark clone size as missing; the rest say once, few, many or name a class of expanded clone.

TRBJ2-2 . TRBV2 many TGTGCCAGCAGTGGGGCGGGAAGCGGCACCGGGGAGCTGTTTTTT CASSGAGSGTGELFF
TRBJ2-4 . TRBV20-1 many TGCAGTGCTATTGACATTAAAAACATTCAGTACTTC CSAIDIKNIQYF
TRBJ2-5 . TRBV4-2 . TGTGCCAGCAGCCAAGGGCTAGCCCCAGAGACCCAGTACTTC CASSQGLAPETQYF
TRBJ1-1 . TRBV5-1 few TGCGCCAGCAGCTTGGTTGGCACTCTTTACACTGAAGCTTTCTTT CASSLVGTLYTEAFF
TRBJ2-5 TRBD1 TRBV7-7 few TGTGCCAGCAGCTTAGCCTGGGACAGGGGTTCAGAGACCCAGTACTTC CASSLAWDRGSETQYF
TRBJ2-3 TRBD1 TRBV5-1 many TGCGCCAGCACACAGGGGTTTGCAGATACGCAGTATTTT CASTQGFADTQYF
TRBJ2-3 . TRBV20-1 few TGCAGTGCTAGACCCCCTGCTGCGTCGCGGAACACAGATACGCAGTATTTT CSARPPAASRNTDTQYF
TRBJ2-5 . TRBV11-2 . TGTGCCAGCAGCTTAGGGATTCGTCCGGGACACCAAGAGACCCAGTACTTC CASSLGIRPGHQETQYF
TRBJ2-2 TRBD1 TRBV6-5 many TGTGCCAGCACCGGGACAGAAATTAACACCGGGGAGCTGTTTTTT CASTGTEINTGELFF
TRBJ2-7 . TRBV29-1 . TGCAGCGCTGGAGGAGTCTACGAGCAGTACTTC CSAGGVYEQYF
TRBJ1-1 TRBD1 TRBV27 few TGTGCCAGCAGTACCCTGACAGGGAGAGCTTTCTTT CASSTLTGRAFF
TRBJ2-7 . TRBV29-1 many TGCAGCGTTGTTAACAGTCCCTACGAGCAGTACTTC CSVVNSPYEQYF
TRBJ2-7 TRBD1 TRBV20-1 many TGCAGTGCTACACGACAGGGTCTCACCTACGAGCAGTACTTC CSATRQGLTYEQYF
TRBJ2-1 TRBD1 TRBV15 few TGTGCCATTAGCCCGGGACAGGGAGGCAATGAGCAGTTCTTC CAISPGQGGNEQFF
TRBJ2-1 . TRBV3-1 few TGTGCCAGCACCGGGACACCTAATGAGCAGTTCTTC CASTGTPNEQFF
TRBJ2-3 TRBD1 TRBV7-9 many TGTGCCAGCAGCCGGACAGGGACAGATACGCAGTATTTT CASSRTGTDTQYF
TRBJ2-4 TRBD1 TRBV5-6 . TGTGCCAGCAGGCGCGTCGGGACAGGGCAATCAAACATTCAGTACTTC CASRRVGTGQSNIQYF
TRBJ1-2 TRBD1 TRBV7-9 . TGTGCCAGCAGCTTAGTAGGGGGCGGCTATGGCTACACCTTC CASSLVGGGYGYTF
TRBJ2-3 TRBD2 TRBV10-2 few TGCGCCAGCAGTGAGTTAGCGGGGGGGCTCACAGATACGCAGTATTTT CASSELAGGLTDTQYF
TRBJ1-3 TRBD1 TRBV29-1 few TGCAGCGTTGGCGGGACAGTTTACGTCTCTGGAAACACCATATATTTT CSVGGTVYVSGNTIYF
TRBJ2-1 TRBD2 TRBV7-9 few TGTGCCAGCAGCTTTCGGGGGGTCTTGGTTGAGCAGTTCTTC CASSFRGVLVEQFF
TRBJ1-1 . TRBV13 . TGTGCCAGCAGCTTAAATCCAGATATGAACACTGAAGCTTTCTTT CASSLNPDMNTEAFF
TRBJ2-5 . TRBV14 once TGTGCCAGCAGCCCCTTTTTGGTGGGCACCCGCCCCGAGACCCAGTACTTC CASSPFLVGTRPETQYF
TRBJ2-3 . TRBV2 . TGTGCCAGCAGTGGTCGGGGAAGCACAGATACGCAGTATTTT CASSGRGSTDTQYF
TRBJ2-7 . TRBV2 many TGTGCCAGCAGTGTCCGGCGGCTGTCCTACGAGCAGTACTTC CASSVRRLSYEQYF
TRBJ1-4 TRBD1 TRBV6-6 medium-sized TGTGCCAGCAGTTATTCCGGGACAGGGTATGAAAAACTGTTTTTT CASSYSGTGYEKLFF
TRBJ1-6 TRBD1 TRBV18 . TGTGCCAGCTCACCCGCCGGGACAGGGGTTAATTCACCCCTCCACTTT CASSPAGTGVNSPLHF
TRBJ2-7 . TRBV5-1 many TGCGCCAGCAGCATGGGAATTGGTACCTACGAGCAGTACTTC CASSMGIGTYEQYF
TRBJ2-1 TRBD2 TRBV12-3/TRBV12-4 many TGTGCCAGCAGTCGACTAGCGGGGGACTACAATGAGCAGTTCTTC CASSRLAGDYNEQFF
TRBJ2-1 . TRBV11-2 few TGTGCCAGCAGCTTAGTAATGGTTCACTCAGGAGAGCAGTTCTTC CASSLVMVHSGEQFF
TRBJ2-7 TRBD1 TRBV7-9 few TGTGCCAGCAGCTTAGGACAGGGGGCCGGCCTCAGGGAGCAGTACTTC CASSLGQGAGLREQYF
TRBJ1-5 . TRBV7-2 many TGTGCCAGCAGCTTAGACGGGGGAAGGAATCAGCCCCAGCATTTT CASSLDGGRNQPQHF
TRBJ2-3 TRBD2 TRBV11-2 . TGTGCCAGCAGCTTAGGCGGGGGAGGCGCAGATACGCAGTATTTT CASSLGGGGADTQYF
TRBJ2-7 . TRBV6-1 . TGTGCCAGCACTCGGACAGACTCCTACGAGCAGTACTTC CASTRTDSYEQYF
TRBJ1-2 . TRBV14 . TGTGCCAGCAGCCAACTCAAAGTTGCGGGAGAAGTTTATGGCTACACCTTC CASSQLKVAGEVYGYTF
TRBJ2-7 . TRBV4-3 many TGCGCCAGCAGCCAAGCTAGGGTACAGGGTGGCCACGAGCAGTACTTC CASSQARVQGGHEQYF
TRBJ1-6 TRBD1 TRBV5-6 . TGTGCCAGCAGCTTAGGGACAGGCGTTAATTCACCCCTCCACTTT CASSLGTGVNSPLHF
TRBJ2-1 . TRBV4-1 . TGCGCCAGCAGCCAAGATTTAACCGAGCATGGGCAGTTCTTC CASSQDLTEHGQFF
TRBJ2-2 TRBD1 TRBV11-2 . TGTGCCAGCACCCGACAGGGATCCGACACCGGGGAGCTGTTTTTT CASTRQGSDTGELFF
TRBJ2-1 . TRBV5-1 . TGCGCCAGCAGTGGAGGGGCGAGTCTCGATGAGCAGTTCTTC CASSGGASLDEQFF
TRBJ1-2 . TRBV6-1 few TGTGCCAGCAGTGATTCACCCATCTATGGCTACACCTTC CASSDSPIYGYTF
TRBJ2-3 TRBD1 TRBV5-4 many TGTGCCAGCACCCGGGGTGGGACAGGCCACACAGATACGCAGTATTTT CASTRGGTGHTDTQYF
TRBJ2-1 . TRBV11-2 many TGTGCCAGCAGCTTAGCCTACAGCTCCTACAATGAGCAGTTCTTC CASSLAYSSYNEQFF
TRBJ2-7 TRBD2 TRBV2 . TGTGCCACTTCCCCAGGAGCGGGGCCGATCTTC CATSPGAGPIF
TRBJ2-6 TRBD1 TRBV5-1 . TGCGCCAGCAGCACCGGGACAGTGGGCTCTGGGGCCAACGTCCTGACTTTC CASSTGTVGSGANVLTF
TRBJ2-3 . TRBV20-1 many TGCAGTGCTAGAGGGATCTGGGGCGGACCCAACACAGATACGCAGTATTTT CSARGIWGGPNTDTQYF
TRBJ1-1 . TRBV5-1 few TGCGCCAGCAGCTTTGGAGAGGTGGCCACTGAAGCTTTCTTT CASSFGEVATEAFF
TRBJ2-5 . TRBV7-9 few TGTGCCAGCAGCGCCGCGGGTGGCGAGACCCAGTACTTC CASSAAGGETQYF
TRBJ1-1 . TRBV7-9 many TGTGCCAGCAGCCCCCAGGTGGAATCTGAAGCTTTCTTT CASSPQVESEAFF
TRBJ1-2 . TRBV7-2 . TGTGCCAGCAGCCCCCCAAAGGGAGGATACTATGGCTACACCTTC CASSPPKGGYYGYTF
TRBJ1-4 . TRBV30 many TGTGCCTGGAGCACAGGGAGAGAAAAACTGTTTTTT CAWSTGREKLFF
TRBJ2-7 TRBD1 TRBV10-3 few TGTGCCTCAAATAGGGGGCAGGGCCCCTACGAGCAGTACTTC CASNRGQGPYEQYF
TRBJ1-1 . TRBV14 . TGTGCCAGCAGCCAAGATACGGGGGCGATCTCTACTGAAGCTTTCTTT CASSQDTGAISTEAFF
TRBJ2-3 . TRBV30 few TGTGCCTGGAGTGTAGGGCAGGGAACAGATACGCAGTATTTT CAWSVGQGTDTQYF